This T cell receptor beta chain was sequenced during a study of CD8 T cells in Susac syndrome. Random hexamers were used to reverse transcribe an amount of about 0.45 to 1 ug RNA. TCRdb analysed the immunoSEQ multiplex PCR reads with MiXCR anew, one entry per CDR3 protein. In the table there are approximately 100,000 distinct CDR3 sequences, approximately 90% of which are singletons. The receptor was derived from a human donor in good health. Sequencing was performed on CD8+ T cells from PBMCs.

This CDR3 reads CASSQERLLNTEAFF. In DNA, the CDR3 is TGTGCCAGCAGCCAAGAACGACTGCTGAACACTGAAGCTTTCTTT. This chain uses TRBV3-1 with TRBJ1-1; D gene unclear. CDR3 length: 15 amino acids. The V and J ends lost 0 bases and 0 bases respectively, with 8 bases between them. Per germline, CDR1 LGHDT and CDR2 YNNKEL (reference sequence).